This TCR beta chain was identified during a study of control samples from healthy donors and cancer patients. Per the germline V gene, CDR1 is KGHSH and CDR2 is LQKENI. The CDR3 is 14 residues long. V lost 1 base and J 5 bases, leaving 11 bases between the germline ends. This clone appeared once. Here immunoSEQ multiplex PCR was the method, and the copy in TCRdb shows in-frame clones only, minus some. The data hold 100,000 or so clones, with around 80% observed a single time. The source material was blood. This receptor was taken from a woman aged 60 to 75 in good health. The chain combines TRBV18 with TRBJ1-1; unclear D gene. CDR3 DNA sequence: TGTGCCAGCTCACCACTGCCAGAGAATACTGAAGCTTTCTTT. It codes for CASSPLPENTEAFF. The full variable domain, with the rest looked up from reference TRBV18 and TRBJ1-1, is NAGVMQNPRHLVRRRGQEARLRCSPMKGHSHVYWYRQLPEEGLKFMVYLQKENIIDESGMPKERFSAEFPKEGPSILRIQQVVRGDSAAYFCASSPLPENTEAFFGQGTRLTVV.